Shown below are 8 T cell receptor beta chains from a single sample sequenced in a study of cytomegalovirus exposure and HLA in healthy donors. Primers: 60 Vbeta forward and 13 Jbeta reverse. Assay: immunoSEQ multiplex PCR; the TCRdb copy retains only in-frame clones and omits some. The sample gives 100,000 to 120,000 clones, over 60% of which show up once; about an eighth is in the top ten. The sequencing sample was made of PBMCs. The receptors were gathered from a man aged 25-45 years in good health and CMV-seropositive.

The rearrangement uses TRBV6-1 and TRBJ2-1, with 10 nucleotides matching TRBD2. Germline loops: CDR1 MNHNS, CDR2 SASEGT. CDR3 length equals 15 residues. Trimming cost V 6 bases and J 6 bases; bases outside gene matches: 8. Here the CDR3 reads CASSRASGGLNEQFF. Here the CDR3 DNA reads TGTGCCAGCAGCCGAGCTAGCGGGGGCCTCAATGAGCAGTTCTTC.

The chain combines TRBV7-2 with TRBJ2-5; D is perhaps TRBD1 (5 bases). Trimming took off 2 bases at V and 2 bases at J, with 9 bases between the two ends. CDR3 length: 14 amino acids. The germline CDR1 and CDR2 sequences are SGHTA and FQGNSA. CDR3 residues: CASSLITGQETQYF. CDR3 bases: TGTGCCAGCAGCTTAATTACAGGACAAGAGACCCAGTACTTC.

The chain's CDR3 is CASSSGGAKYNEQFF. The CDR3 DNA follows: TGTGCCAGCAGTTCTGGGGGGGCAAAATACAATGAGCAGTTCTTC. The chain joins TRBV28 to TRBJ2-1; a weak D match, TRBD2 (7 bases). This CDR3 region has 15 residues. Germline-derived CDR1 and CDR2 are MDHEN and SYDVKM. Between the trimmed V and J ends, which lost 4 bases and 4 bases, there was a span of 14 bases.

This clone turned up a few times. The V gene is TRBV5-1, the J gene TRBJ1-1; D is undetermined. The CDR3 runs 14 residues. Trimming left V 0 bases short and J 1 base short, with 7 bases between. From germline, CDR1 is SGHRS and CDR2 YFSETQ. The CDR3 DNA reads TGCGCCAGCAGCTTGGGAGACAAGAACACTGAAGCTTTCTTT. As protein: CASSLGDKNTEAFF.

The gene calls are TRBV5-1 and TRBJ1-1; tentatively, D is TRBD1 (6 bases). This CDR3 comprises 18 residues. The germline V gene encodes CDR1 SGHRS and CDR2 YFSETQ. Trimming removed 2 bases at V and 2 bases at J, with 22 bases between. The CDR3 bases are TGCGCCAGCAGCTTCAAAGGGTCATATGCGACAGGTAACACTGAAGCTTTCTTT. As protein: CASSFKGSYATGNTEAFF.

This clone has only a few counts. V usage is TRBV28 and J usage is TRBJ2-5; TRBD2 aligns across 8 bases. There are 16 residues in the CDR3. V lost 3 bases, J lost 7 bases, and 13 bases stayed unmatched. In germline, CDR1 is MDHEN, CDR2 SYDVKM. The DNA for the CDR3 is TGTGCCAGCAGTTTCTTGGCGGGGGGTAAGAAGGCGACCCAGTACTTC. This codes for CASSFLAGGKKATQYF.

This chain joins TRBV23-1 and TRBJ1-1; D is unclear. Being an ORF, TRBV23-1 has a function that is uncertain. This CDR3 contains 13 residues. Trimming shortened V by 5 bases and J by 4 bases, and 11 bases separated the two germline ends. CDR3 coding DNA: TGCGCCAGCAGTGATGACAAGGCCACTGAAGCTTTCTTT. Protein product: CASSDDKATEAFF.

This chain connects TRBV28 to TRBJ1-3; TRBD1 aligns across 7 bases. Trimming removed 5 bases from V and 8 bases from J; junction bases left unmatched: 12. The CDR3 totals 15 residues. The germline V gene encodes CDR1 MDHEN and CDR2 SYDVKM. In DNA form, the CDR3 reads TGTGCCAGCAGTCCCGGGACAGCCCGAAGCTACACCATATATTTT. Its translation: CASSPGTARSYTIYF.